This entry lists 3 T cell receptor beta chains sequenced from one sample in a study of early T cells in non-severe SARS-CoV-2 infection. Each CDR3 protein gets one entry after TCRdb re-called the 5' RACE reads with MiXCR. The table records tens of thousands of distinct CDR3 sequences, about 14% of them present only once. The sequenced sample consisted of whole blood. These TCRs come from an adult who was a healthcare worker with PCR-confirmed SARS-CoV-2 infection or an uninfected control (not recorded which).

This clonotype showed up just a few times. The chain couples TRBV12-5 to TRBJ2-2, with D maybe TRBD2 (6 bases). Trimming took off 2 bases at V and 7 bases at J, with 14 bases between the two ends. This CDR3 comprises 15 residues. Germline V gives CDR1 LGHNT, CDR2 FRNRAP. The CDR3 DNA sequence: TGTGCTAGTGGTTTGATTTCGGGAGTGAACGGGGAGCTGTTTTTT. This encodes CASGLISGVNGELFF.

The chain employs TRBV12-3 or TRBV12-4 and TRBJ2-3, with D possibly TRBD2 on 5 matching bases. CDR3 size: 16 residues. V lost 5 bases and J lost 5, with 20 bases in between. This CDR3 reads CASSPRDTAWQDTQYF. The CDR3 DNA follows: TGTGCCAGCAGTCCCCGGGATACTGCGTGGCAAGATACGCAGTATTTT.

This clonotype has just a few counts. The J gene is TRBJ1-4, the V gene TRBV20-1; D is unresolved. Trimming took 3 bases from V and 0 from J, leaving 11 bases between them. Germline V gene sequence: CDR1 DFQATT, CDR2 SNEGSKA (reference sequence). The CDR3 consists of 15 residues. The CDR3 nucleotides are TGCAGTGCTAGGTCTGGATTATCAACTAATGAAAAACTGTTTTTT. Protein sequence: CSARSGLSTNEKLFF.